The clone carrying this T cell receptor (beta chain) is a singleton in its sample. The data belong to a study of blood T cell repertoires in COVID-19. The table came from immunoSEQ multiplex PCR; TCRdb's copy has only in-frame clones and leaves some out. This table has roughly 130,000 clones, about 85% appearing once. The ends were cut back, 2 bases at V and 4 bases at J, with 18 bases in the middle. Germline-derived CDR1 and CDR2 are SGDLS and YYNGEE. This CDR3 is 16 amino acids long. V is TRBV9 and J is TRBJ1-1; no clear D gene. This receptor was obtained from a man aged 65 to 85 with acute or convalescent COVID-19. Sequenced material: peripheral blood. CDR3 residues: CASSVILEASGTEAFF. The CDR3 coding sequence is TGTGCCAGCAGCGTTATCCTCGAAGCCTCGGGCACTGAAGCTTTCTTT.